This T cell receptor beta chain is drawn from a study of blood T cell repertoires in COVID-19. The CDR3 length is 15 residues. The germline V and J ends were trimmed by 4 bases and 4 bases, with 16 bases remaining between them. Germline CDR1 reads KGHSH; CDR2 reads LQKENI. Data came from immunoSEQ multiplex PCR; TCRdb stores just in-frame clones and leaves some out. Among about 90,000 clones listed, approximately 80% were seen once. The chain has TRBV18 and TRBJ1-1; weak D call: TRBD1 (6 bases). This receptor was identified in a man in his 70s with acute or convalescent COVID-19. Sequenced sample: peripheral blood. The CDR3 bases are TGTGCCAGCTCACTCCTACAGGGTCCAGCCACTGAAGCTTTCTTT. It codes for CASSLLQGPATEAFF.